The 31 T cell receptor beta chains below come from one sample, sequenced in a study of blood T cell repertoires in COVID-19 (TCRdb year 2020). Library preparation employed the immunoSEQ multiplex PCR assay. The table was pulled from immuneACCESS by TCRdb, which kept in-frame rearrangements only. Such tables lose some clones; where checked, under half of the loss comes from unresolved V genes, and the rest has no known cause. This sample is represented by 250,000 to 300,000 clones; about nine tenths of them were singletons. About 1.1% of the sample is held by the ten biggest clonotypes. The specimen sequenced was PBMCs or T cells enriched from blood (not recorded which). These receptors came from a woman aged 25 to 39 who had recovered from COVID-19.

This clone was detected only a few times. This chain joins TRBV30 and TRBJ1-4; 8 positions match TRBD1. Unmatched junction bases numbered 7, after V lost 3 bases and J lost 7 bases. The CDR3 runs to 14 residues. Germline CDR1 is GTSNPN and CDR2 is SVGIG (reference sequence). Written as DNA, the CDR3 is TGTGCCTGGAGAGCGGCAGGGGGCGTTGAAAAACTGTTTTTT. Amino acids: CAWRAAGGVEKLFF.

The chain uses TRBV5-1 and TRBJ2-1; D is perhaps TRBD1 (5 bases). This CDR3 spans 14 amino acids. V was clipped by 3 bases and J by 4 bases, with 11 bases between them. Germline loops: CDR1 SGHRS, CDR2 YFSETQ. CDR3 loop: CASSSQGWYNEQFF. The CDR3 DNA is TGCGCCAGCAGCTCCCAGGGTTGGTACAATGAGCAGTTCTTC.

The V and J genes are TRBV19 and TRBJ2-7; tentatively, D is TRBD2 (6 bases). CDR3 length equals 17 residues. V lost 3 bases and J lost 0, with 18 bases in between. CDR1 and CDR2 (germline): LNHDA, SQIVND (reference sequence). The CDR3 bases are TGTGCCAGTAGTATTGGGGCGGATAGCGGAAACTCCTACGAGCAGTACTTC. Protein product: CASSIGADSGNSYEQYF.

This clone was found once. This chain links TRBV28 with TRBJ2-1; D perhaps matches TRBD2 (5 bases). The CDR3 is 16 amino acids. Germline values: CDR1 MDHEN, CDR2 SYDVKM. Trimming shortened V by 5 bases and J by 3 bases, and 17 bases separated the two germline ends. This chain's CDR3 is CASSTNSMSGYNEQFF. For the CDR3, the DNA is TGTGCCAGCAGTACAAATTCTATGAGCGGCTACAATGAGCAGTTCTTC.

The chain is built from TRBV19 and TRBJ1-5; weak D call: TRBD1 (6 bases). The CDR3 covers 13 residues. The V gene lost 5 bases and the J gene lost 4 bases, with 9 bases spanning the gap. CDR1 and CDR2 (germline): LNHDA, SQIVND (reference sequence). CDR3 residues: CASSSQGNQPQHF. The CDR3 nucleotides are TGTGCCAGTAGTTCACAGGGAAATCAGCCCCAGCATTTT. Full variable domain (outside the CDR3, taken from reference TRBV19 and TRBJ1-5): DGGITQSPKYLFRKEGQNVTLSCEQNLNHDAMYWYRQDPGQGLRLIYYSQIVNDFQKGDIAEGYSVSREKKESFPLTVTSAQKNPTAFYLCASSSQGNQPQHFGDGTRLSIL.

The chain has TRBV19 and TRBJ2-5; TRBD2 is a possible D gene (7 bases). CDR3 length: 15 amino acids. V was pared by 4 bases and J by 5 bases, with 17 bases between. Germline V gives CDR1 LNHDA, CDR2 SQIVND (reference sequence). As DNA, the CDR3 is TGTGCCAGTAGTACCGGGGGGACATCCCGGGAGACCCAGTACTTC. This translates into CASSTGGTSRETQYF.

The chain couples TRBV18 to TRBJ2-1; TRBD2 agrees at 10 bases. After removal of 4 bases from V and 6 bases from J, the junction contained 6 bases not matched to a gene. The germline gives CDR1 KGHSH, CDR2 LQKENI. The CDR3 totals 15 residues. Written as DNA, the CDR3 is TGTGCCAGCTCACGTTCTAGCGGGAGCTCCAATGAGCAGTTCTTC. Amino acid sequence: CASSRSSGSSNEQFF.

This clone was counted a few times. V usage is TRBV5-4 and J usage is TRBJ2-7; TRBD2 aligns across 9 bases. Losses at the gene ends were 0 bases for V and 2 bases for J; bases not matched to a gene: 3. The CDR3 runs 15 residues. CDR1 and CDR2 (germline): SGHNT, YYREEE (reference sequence). CDR3 residues: CASSLGLAAAYEQYF. The CDR3 region has the DNA TGTGCCAGCAGCTTGGGACTAGCGGCTGCCTACGAGCAGTACTTC.

This clone was picked up one time. The chain combines TRBV13 with TRBJ1-2; 10 bases match TRBD1. Germline assignment: CDR1 PRHDT and CDR2 FYEKMQ (reference sequence). The trim removed 4 bases at V and 4 bases at J, leaving 3 bases unmatched. The CDR3 has 14 amino acids. The CDR3 here is CASSSGDRGYGYTF. The CDR3 nucleotides read TGTGCCAGCAGCTCCGGGGACAGGGGCTATGGCTACACCTTC.

This chain uses TRBV5-4 with TRBJ2-7; 11 positions match TRBD2. The CDR3 runs to 16 residues. In germline, CDR1 is SGHNT, CDR2 YYREEE (reference sequence). V lost 0 bases, J lost 7 bases, and 9 bases stayed unmatched. CDR3 loop: CASSLGGLAVMREQYF. The DNA for the CDR3 is TGTGCCAGCAGCTTGGGGGGACTAGCGGTCATGAGGGAGCAGTACTTC.

The chain recombines TRBV7-8 with TRBJ2-5; D might be TRBD1 (5 bases). This CDR3 has 15 amino acids. Germline V lookup: CDR1 SGHVS, CDR2 FQNEAQ. Trimming removed 6 bases at V and 5 bases at J, with 19 bases between. The CDR3 DNA follows: TGTGCCAGCAGTAACTCAGGGTGGACGGAGGAGACCCAGTACTTC. Translated: CASSNSGWTEETQYF.

This sequence joins TRBV4-1 and TRBJ2-1; D is uncertain. CDR1 and CDR2 (germline): MGHRA, YSYEKL. The length of the CDR3 is 18 residues. V was trimmed by 1 base and J by 0 bases, leaving 16 bases between them. CDR3 DNA: TGCGCCAGCAGCCAAGTACCCCCCCCACTTAGCTCCTACAATGAGCAGTTCTTC. Encoded protein: CASSQVPPPLSSYNEQFF.

This clone has only a few counts. V is TRBV19 and J is TRBJ1-2; D remains unclear. The germline gives CDR1 LNHDA, CDR2 SQIVND (reference sequence). V was clipped by 3 bases and J by 8 bases, with 13 bases between them. This CDR3 has 13 residues. The CDR3 DNA is TGTGCCAGTAGTATGTCTGGTTTGGAGGGCTACACCTTC. Protein: CASSMSGLEGYTF.

The V and J genes are TRBV30 and TRBJ1-4; D remains ambiguous. Deletions cut 2 bases from V and 10 bases from J, with 14 bases between. There are 13 residues in the CDR3. The germline gives CDR1 GTSNPN, CDR2 SVGIG (reference sequence). The CDR3 is CAWSNGEIGKLFF. The CDR3 bases are TGTGCCTGGAGTAACGGGGAGATCGGAAAACTGTTTTTT.

The chain uses TRBV3-1 (or the pseudogene TRBV3-2) and TRBJ1-2; TRBD1 is a possible D gene (6 bases). The V gene lost 2 bases and the J gene lost 2 bases, with 6 bases spanning the gap. This CDR3 has 13 amino acids. The germline V gene encodes CDR1 LGHDT and CDR2 YNNKEL (reference sequence). The chain's CDR3 is CASSQRGNYGYTF. Here the CDR3 DNA reads TGTGCCAGCAGCCAAAGGGGGAACTATGGCTACACCTTC.

The V gene is TRBV11-2, the J gene TRBJ2-3; D possibly corresponds to TRBD2 (5 bases). V was cut by 5 bases and J by 0 bases, with 12 bases left in between. CDR1 and CDR2 from the germline V gene are SGHAT and FQNNGV. This CDR3 spans 15 amino acids. The CDR3 DNA is TGTGCCAGCAGCCCGGGGTATTCTAGCACAGATACGCAGTATTTT. As protein: CASSPGYSSTDTQYF.

This chain links TRBV5-6 with TRBJ1-2; TRBD1 agrees at 10 bases. Germline V gene lookup returns CDR1 SGHDT and CDR2 YYEEEE. CDR3 length: 15 residues. V shed 5 bases and J 4 bases; nucleotides not matched to a gene: 8. The CDR3 here is CASRHRQGASYGYTF. In nucleotides, the CDR3 is TGTGCCAGCAGACATCGACAGGGGGCGTCCTATGGCTACACCTTC.

The rearrangement uses TRBV19 and TRBJ2-1, with 7 bases aligning to TRBD2. The CDR3 is 12 amino acids. V lost 6 bases and J lost 9; bases outside the gene matches: 5. CDR1 is LNHDA and CDR2 is SQIVND in the germline V gene (reference sequence). The CDR3 DNA reads as TGTGCCAGTAGCGGGAGGAAGGGTGAGCAGTTCTTC. Encoded protein: CASSGRKGEQFF.

The DNA of the CDR3 is TGTGCCAGCTCACCACCGGGGGCCTACCAAGAGACCCAGTACTTC. Its translation is CASSPPGAYQETQYF. This chain uses TRBV18 with TRBJ2-5; D is perhaps TRBD1 (6 bases). This CDR3 is 15 amino acids long. In germline, CDR1 is KGHSH, CDR2 LQKENI. V lost 0 bases, J lost 0 bases, and 8 bases lay in between.

In this sample, this clone turned up a few times. This chain joins TRBV20-1 and TRBJ1-2; weak D call: TRBD1 (6 bases). Germline CDR1 is DFQATT and CDR2 is SNEGSKA (reference sequence). This CDR3 is built from 17 residues. Trimming took 3 bases from V and 2 from J, leaving 22 bases between them. The CDR3 protein is CSASLVAGGQSNYGYTF. Written as DNA, the CDR3 is TGCAGTGCTAGTCTCGTGGCGGGGGGCCAGTCGAACTATGGCTACACCTTC.

V is TRBV7-2 and J is TRBJ1-2, with D uncertain. Germline lookup yields CDR1 SGHTA and CDR2 FQGNSA. The CDR3 is 13 residues long. Trimming took off 4 bases at V and 4 bases at J, with 10 bases between the two ends. CDR3 loop: CASSSLGSYGYTF. The CDR3 coding sequence is TGTGCCAGCAGCTCACTAGGATCCTATGGCTACACCTTC.

The rearrangement uses TRBV28 and TRBJ1-4; possible D gene TRBD1, 5 bases. Germline V gene lookup returns CDR1 MDHEN and CDR2 SYDVKM. The CDR3 has 15 amino acids. With 5 bases removed from V and 8 bases from J, the gap between germline ends came to 18 bases. The CDR3 spells CASSDGTSVREKLFF. The DNA for the CDR3 is TGTGCCAGCAGTGACGGGACTTCCGTACGGGAAAAACTGTTTTTT.

This clone was seen just once. The sample contains more than one DNA sequence encoding this CDR3. This sequence joins TRBV4-1 and TRBJ2-7; possibly TRBD1 for D (5 bases). The CDR3 is 14 residues long. CDR1 and CDR2 (germline): MGHRA, YSYEKL. The V end was cut by 1 base, the J end by 0 bases, with 7 bases between. This CDR3 is CASSQGDSSYEQYF. Written as DNA, the CDR3 is TGCGCCAGCAGCCAAGGCGACAGCTCCTACGAGCAGTACTTC.

The gene calls are TRBV7-3 and TRBJ2-1; possible D gene TRBD2, 6 bases. V was clipped by 0 bases and J by 7 bases, with 7 bases between them. Per germline, CDR1 SGHTA and CDR2 FQGTGA. CDR3 length: 13 amino acids. CDR3 sequence: CASSLTRENEQFF. CDR3 nucleotides: TGTGCCAGCAGCTTAACGCGGGAAAATGAGCAGTTCTTC. The full variable domain, rest sourced from reference TRBV7-3 and TRBJ2-1, is GAGVSQTPSNKVTEKGKYVELRCDPISGHTALYWYRQSLGQGPEFLIYFQGTGAADDSGLPNDRFFAVRPEGSVSTLKIQRTERGDSAVYLCASSLTRENEQFFGPGTRLTVL.

This rearrangement joins TRBV25-1 to TRBJ1-2; 7 bases align to TRBD1. CDR3 size: 12 residues. The germline CDR1 and CDR2 sequences are MGHDK and SYGVNS. V was clipped by 6 bases and J by 8 bases; unmatched bases: 6. The CDR3 DNA reads as TGTGCCAGCAGGGACAGGATAGACGGCTACACCTTC. Translated: CASRDRIDGYTF.

V is TRBV7-9 and J is TRBJ2-1; TRBD2 aligns across 8 bases. CDR1 is SEHNR, CDR2 FQNEAQ, per germline (reference sequence). This CDR3 spans 15 amino acids. After removal of 2 bases from V and 4 bases from J, the junction contained 4 bases not matched to a gene. The DNA for the CDR3 is TGTGCCAGCAGCTTACAAGCGGGAGTGTACAATGAGCAGTTCTTC. Translating gives CASSLQAGVYNEQFF.

The count of this clone is one. The chain is built from TRBV4-3 and TRBJ1-2, with 8 nucleotides matching TRBD1. The CDR3 sequence is 15 residues long. V shed 5 bases, J shed 8 bases, and the junction held 13 bases outside the gene matches. Germline lookup yields CDR1 LGHNA and CDR2 YSLEER. The CDR3 region is CASSTLTGERTGYTF. The CDR3 DNA reads as TGCGCCAGCAGCACCCTGACAGGGGAGCGGACGGGCTACACCTTC.

The chain is built from TRBV2 and TRBJ2-3, with D perhaps matching TRBD1 (7 bases). The CDR3 runs 13 residues. CDR1 is SNHLY and CDR2 is FYNNEI in the germline V gene. The V and J ends lost 7 bases and 3 bases respectively, with 11 bases between them. CDR3 region: CASNPGGTDTQYF. The CDR3 bases are TGTGCCAGCAACCCAGGGGGGACAGATACGCAGTATTTT.

The V call is TRBV28, the J call TRBJ1-1, with D possibly matching TRBD1 (6 bases). The germline gives CDR1 MDHEN, CDR2 SYDVKM. This CDR3 is built from 13 residues. V was shortened by 7 bases and J by 0 bases, with 9 bases between the two germline ends. CDR3 in DNA: TGTGCCAGCAATAACAGGGTGAACACTGAAGCTTTCTTT. It specifies CASNNRVNTEAFF.

This chain uses TRBV19 with TRBJ2-7, with 8 bases that match TRBD1. This CDR3 has 13 residues. Germline V gene data show CDR1 as LNHDA and CDR2 as SQIVND (reference sequence). With V trimmed by 6 bases and J by 7 bases, 8 bases remained unmatched. The DNA of the CDR3 is TGTGCCAGTAGAGCGGACAGGGTGGGTGAGCAGTACTTC. It yields the protein CASRADRVGEQYF.

This chain links TRBV6-5 with TRBJ2-5, with 9 bases fitting TRBD2. The V gene's germline CDR1 is MNHEY and CDR2 SVGAGI. The CDR3 spans 15 residues. Trimming at V came to 6 bases and at J to 5 bases, leaving 10 bases not matched to a gene. The CDR3, as DNA: TGTGCCAGCAGGTACAGCAGGACTAGCGTGGAGACCCAGTACTTC. It encodes CASRYSRTSVETQYF.